This TCR beta chain is drawn from a study of T-cell reconstitution after alpha-beta-depleted transplantation in children listed by TCRdb under 2016. A note on the overall study: T-cell immune reconstitution after TCRalphabeta/CD19-depleted allogeneic hematopoietic cell transplantation in children was quantitatively tracked in the study by means of TCR repertoire profiling. General findings and caveats noted by the study authors: In some patients, the high TCRbeta diversity seen at day 60 was put down to recipient T cells and intrathymic progenitors that had survived conditioning. The apparently early recovery of alphabetaT-cell counts about two months after transplant reportedly depended on only several hundred rapidly expanded clones that came from non-depleted graft cells. The frequencies of hyperexpanded clones fell over the following months, and after one year, T-cell counts and TCRbeta diversity were mostly attributed to newly produced T cells.

At the junction V is shortened by 3 bases and J by 4 bases, with 12 bases in between. The CDR3 starts with the cysteine, ends with the phenylalanine, and has 14 residues. Left in the record is the CDR3 DNA by itself, 42 bases read in frame from the first base. CDR1 and CDR2, per the germline V gene, are SGHDN and FVKESK. To note about this clonotype: Its cognate antigen has yet to be identified. No base quality information exists; no much larger clone differs at one position.

The method behind the library was PCR. TCRdb lists the instrument as Illumina HiSeq 2500. To normalize quantification of the TCRbeta repertoire, the TCR libraries were built with molecular barcoding that relied on unique molecular identifiers. TCRdb reanalyzed the raw reads on its own, using fastp at Q25 for trimming and MiXCR for clone calling, and kept in-frame beta chains. Each entry is one CDR3 protein sequence, shown with its most common DNA and genes. The sample includes around 440,000 distinct CDR3 sequences, with 16% observed a single time. About 32% of the sample belongs to the ten largest clones. The treatment or condition label, as the study defines it: allogeneic hematopoietic cell transplantation with graft depleted of TCRalphabeta T cells and CD19 B cells. The transplant recipients were children given TCRalphabeta/CD19-depleted allogeneic hematopoietic cell grafts.

This receptor was identified in a boy less than two years old who had a stem cell transplant for Wiskott-Aldrich syndrome, so the T cells may come from the graft donor. This sequence uses TRBV14 and TRBJ1-1; perhaps TRBD1 is the D gene, with 6 bases matching. The specimen was PBMCs, mostly from graft donor cells, collected 360 days after TCRalphabeta/CD19-depleted stem cell transplant. The sequence in DNA is TGTGCCAGCAGCCACAGGGGAGCCCCCACTGAAGCTTTCTTT. It encodes CASSHRGAPTEAFF.